This T cell receptor beta chain stems from a study of T cells in Graves' hyperthyroidism and ophthalmopathy. Looking at the study overall: Peripheral blood samples were taken at initial diagnosis, prior to any treatment.

This clonotype appeared many times. Amplification of TCR beta CDR3 regions used RNA as the template. During a first-round RT-PCR of the TCR CDR3, the HTBI primer set was used. TCRdb re-called the multiplex PCR reads through MiXCR, storing one row per CDR3 protein. The sample shows roughly 700,000 distinct CDR3 sequences, just over 35% of them seen only once. Trimming cost V 4 bases and J 2 bases; bases outside gene matches: 0. The CDR3 runs to 13 residues. The germline CDR1 and CDR2 sequences are KGHDR and SFDVKD. Hyperthyroidism, newly diagnosed and lasting under 2 months, affected patients aged 18 to 65. Diagnosing involved the use of clinical symptoms, serum thyroxine and TRAb, thyroid ultrasound and orbital computed tomography.

The chain links TRBV24-1 to TRBJ1-2; 7 bases align to TRBD1. Source material: blood. This TCR derives from a woman aged 40-49 years with Graves' hyperthyroidism. CDR3 residues: CATSETGNYGYTF. CDR3 coding DNA: TGTGCCACCAGTGAGACAGGGAACTATGGCTACACCTTC.